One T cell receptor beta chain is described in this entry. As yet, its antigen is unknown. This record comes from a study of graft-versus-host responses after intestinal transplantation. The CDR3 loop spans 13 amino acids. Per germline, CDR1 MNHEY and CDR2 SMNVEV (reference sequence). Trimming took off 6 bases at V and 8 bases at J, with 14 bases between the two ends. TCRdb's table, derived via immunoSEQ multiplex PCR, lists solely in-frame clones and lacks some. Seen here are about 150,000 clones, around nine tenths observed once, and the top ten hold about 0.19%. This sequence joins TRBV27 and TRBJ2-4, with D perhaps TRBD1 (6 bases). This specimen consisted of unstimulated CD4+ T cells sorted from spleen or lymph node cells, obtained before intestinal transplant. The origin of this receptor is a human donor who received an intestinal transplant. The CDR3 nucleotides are TGTGCCAGCAGCCGGGGTCCAGGGGACATTCAGTACTTC. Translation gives CASSRGPGDIQYF.